This T cell receptor (beta chain) was recorded in a study of T cell repertoires in cytomegalovirus infection. The study, taken as a whole, reports: In two of eight donors, the top clonotype was HLA-C-restricted CMV-specific.

Comment on this clonotype: Its antigen remains unknown.

The V end was cut by 6 bases, the J end by 8 bases, with 14 bases between. The CDR3 is 13 amino acids. Per the germline V gene, CDR1 is SGHDT and CDR2 is YYEEEE. TCRdb analysed the reads with MiXCR anew, one entry per CDR3 protein. The sample lists 640,000 or so distinct CDR3 sequences; about 33% were seen once. The origin of this receptor is a human donor in good health (CMV status not recorded). Some clones in this sample may be carry-over from other donors' samples. The source material was cultured PBMCs, sampled from culture after CMV antigen stimulation. The chain uses TRBV5-6 and TRBJ1-4, with D hard to call. The CDR3 coding sequence is TGTGCCAGCATGGCGCGGTATAGCGAAAAACTGTTTTTT. Protein: CASMARYSEKLFF.